The text below deals with one TCR beta chain. Antigen unknown. General observations from the study: Whole repertoires were not studied in the larger cohort, only one V-J beta rearrangement. Greatest tumor Treg TCR overlap was with tumor naive CD4+ cells.

Purified naive CD4+ T cells were depleted of CD25+ Tregs. Trimming cost V 4 bases and J 6 bases, with 16 bases left between them. The CDR3 has 14 residues. Germline V gene sequence: CDR1 SGHNT, CDR2 YYREEE (reference sequence). Semi-nested PCR with Nested Universal Primer A followed constant-region reverse priming of full-length variable regions. Using its own MiXCR run on the 5' RACE reads, TCRdb lists one record per CDR3 protein. Among about 40,000 distinct CDR3 sequences listed, around 18% were seen once. V is TRBV5-4 and J is TRBJ1-1; D is possibly TRBD1 (5 bases). The receptor comes from a female donor with breast cancer. The sequenced material came from naive CD4+ T cells sorted from a lymph node. Subset meaning: naive CD4+ T cells, CD4+CD45RA+CD25-. The CDR3 nucleotides read TGTGCCAGCAGCGGGGACGGTCGTGGGGCTGAAGCTTTCTTT. Translated: CASSGDGRGAEAFF. Based on the CDR3 plus reference TRBV5-4 and TRBJ1-1, the full variable domain is ETGVTQSPTHLIKTRGQQVTLRCSSQSGHNTVSWYQQALGQGPQFIFQYYREEENGRGNFPPRFSGLQFPNYSSELNVNALELDDSALYLCASSGDGRGAEAFFGQGTRLTVV.